This note documents a single T cell receptor (beta chain) sequence. These data are taken from a study of shared clonotypes between healthy human individuals. The repertoire was sequenced with immunoSEQ multiplex PCR; TCRdb's copy has only in-frame clones and lacks some. The table has under 750,000 clones, 55% to 80% seen once. This clonotype originated in a woman aged 25 to 39 in good health. Sequenced material: memory CD4+ T cells sorted from blood. Regarding subset: CD45RA-negative fraction.

The CDR3 coding sequence is TGTGCCAGCAGTTACTCGGGGGTAGGCGAGCAGTTCTTC. Amino acids: CASSYSGVGEQFF. The rearrangement uses TRBV6-6 and TRBJ2-1; D assignment may be TRBD1 or TRBD2 (5 bases each). Per the germline V gene, CDR1 is MNHNY and CDR2 is SVGAGI (reference sequence). Trimming removed 0 bases from V and 10 bases from J, with 10 bases in between. The CDR3 spans 13 residues.